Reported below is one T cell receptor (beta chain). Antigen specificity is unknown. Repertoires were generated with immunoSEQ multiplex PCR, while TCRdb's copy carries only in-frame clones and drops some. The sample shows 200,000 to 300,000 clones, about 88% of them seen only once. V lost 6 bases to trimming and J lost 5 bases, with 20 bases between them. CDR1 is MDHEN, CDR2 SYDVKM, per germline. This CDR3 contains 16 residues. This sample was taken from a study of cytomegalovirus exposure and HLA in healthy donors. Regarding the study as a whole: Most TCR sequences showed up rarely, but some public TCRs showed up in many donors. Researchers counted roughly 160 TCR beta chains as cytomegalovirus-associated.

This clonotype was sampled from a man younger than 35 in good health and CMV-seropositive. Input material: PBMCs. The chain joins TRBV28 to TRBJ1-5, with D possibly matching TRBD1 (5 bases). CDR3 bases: TGTGCCAGCAGCCCCCTCGGGAGGGGAACGGATCAGCCCCAGCATTTT. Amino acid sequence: CASSPLGRGTDQPQHF. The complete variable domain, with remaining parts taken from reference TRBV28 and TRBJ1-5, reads DVKVTQSSRYLVKRTGEKVFLECVQDMDHENMFWYRQDPGLGLRLIYFSYDVKMKEKGDIPEGYSVSREKKERFSLILESASTNQTSMYLCASSPLGRGTDQPQHFGDGTRLSIL.